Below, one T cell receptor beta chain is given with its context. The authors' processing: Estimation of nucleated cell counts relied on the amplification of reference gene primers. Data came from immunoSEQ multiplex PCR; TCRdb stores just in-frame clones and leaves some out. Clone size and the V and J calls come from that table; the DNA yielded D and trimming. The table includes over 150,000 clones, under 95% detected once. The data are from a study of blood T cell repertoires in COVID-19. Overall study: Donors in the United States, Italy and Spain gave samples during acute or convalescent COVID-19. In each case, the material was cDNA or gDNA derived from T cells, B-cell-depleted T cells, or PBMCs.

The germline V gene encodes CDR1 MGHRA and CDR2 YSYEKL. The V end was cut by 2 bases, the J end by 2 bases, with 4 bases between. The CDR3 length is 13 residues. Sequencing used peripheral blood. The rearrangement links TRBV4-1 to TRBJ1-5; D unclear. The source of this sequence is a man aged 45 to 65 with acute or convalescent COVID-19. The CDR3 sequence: CASSQTGNQPQHF. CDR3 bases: TGCGCCAGCAGCCAAACAGGCAATCAGCCCCAGCATTTT.